This T cell receptor (beta chain) was captured by sequencing in a study of OX40 agonist ivuxolimab in advanced cancers. For context, the study as a whole: Ivuxolimab was an agonistic, fully human IgG2 monoclonal antibody directed against OX40 (CD134), a costimulatory receptor. Intravenous ivuxolimab was administered to patients every 2 weeks at six dose levels: 0.01, 0.1, 0.3, 1.5, 3 and 10 mg/kg. Of the roughly 52 dose-escalation patients, hepatocellular carcinoma was present in some 19, melanoma in roughly 15, renal cell carcinoma in 9 and head and neck cancer in 9. A male proportion of roughly 85% and a mean age of 60 years, ranging from 23 to 79, were recorded for the dose-escalation cohort. Prior anti-PD-1, anti-PD-L1 or anti-CTLA-4 therapy was permitted, and less than 45% of dose-escalation patients had received checkpoint inhibitors. Partial responses occurred in three dose-escalation patients: two with cutaneous melanoma and one with hepatocellular carcinoma. The point of sequencing TCRbeta in the periphery was to test whether ivuxolimab changed TCR sequence diversity and drove clonal T-cell expansion. The monotherapy dose-escalation portion (N of about 47 patients) of the phase I ivuxolimab trial is reported in the paper. Beyond this particular receptor, the publication reports: Low levels of normalized T-cell clonal expansion were also seen in some nonresponding patients. In partial responders in the 0.1-3.0 mg/kg groups, normalized peripheral clonal expansion was found to be among the lowest, especially among CD8+ T cells. At doses of 0.1 to 3.0 mg/kg, clonal expansion of both CD4+ and CD8+ T cells in blood was seen between baseline and week 6. After ivuxolimab, expanded clones were on average more numerous among CD8+ T cells than among CD4+ T cells. Antigen specificity was not determined for the clonally expanded peripheral T cells.

The trial excluded patients who had a history of autoimmune disease or were on systemic immunosuppression. Peripheral blood for TCR sequencing was collected from all dose cohorts at baseline, on cycle 4 day 1, and on cycle 7 day 1. Samples were obtained from an open-label, multicenter, first-in-human phase I dose-escalation trial of ivuxolimab. The trial enrolled adults with locally advanced or metastatic head and neck squamous cell, hepatocellular, melanoma or renal cell carcinoma. CD4+ and CD8+ T cells were sorted separately from peripheral blood before TCR sequencing. From a lookup of the germline V gene (reference sequence), CDR1 and CDR2 are SEHNR and FQNEAQ. The CDR3 contains 10 residues, cysteine and phenylalanine counted. Kept here is only the CDR3 DNA, which spans 30 bases and is read in frame from base 1. The V and J ends are trimmed by 3 bases and 6 bases, leaving 3 bases between them.

Turning to this clone: The specificity of this receptor is unknown. No base-level quality is on record; no much larger clone is a single base apart.

Genomic DNA was extracted from sorted cells for sequencing of the TCRbeta CDR3 region. The immunoSEQ Assay was used for sequencing of TCRbeta CDR3 regions. TCRdb carries this immuneACCESS record with in-frame sequences only. Its versions omit some clonotypes, under half of them owing to an unresolved V gene in the studies checked, with the rest unexplained. The sample table holds around 94,000 clones, of which about nine tenths were seen once. Of the sample, under 0.35% falls within the top ten clones. The sequence links TRBV7-9 to TRBJ2-7, with no confidently assigned D gene. This TCR was recovered from an adult with an advanced solid tumor such as melanoma, head and neck, liver or kidney cancer. This material consisted of CD4+ or CD8+ T cells sorted from blood, taken in a trial of the OX40 agonist ivuxolimab. The CDR3: CASSLSEQYF. The DNA sequence is TGTGCCAGCAGCTTGTCCGAGCAGTACTTC.